This T cell receptor (beta chain) was captured in a study of blood T cell repertoires in COVID-19 (dated by TCRdb to the early 2020s). In the study overall: Collaborator samples came from the United States, Italy and Spain and covered acute and convalescent phases of COVID-19. The repertoires were released in a freely available public database intended as a resource for research on the immune response to SARS-CoV-2. Subjects who had been exposed to COVID-19, were actively infected with it, or had recovered from it provided the deeply sampled blood TCRbeta repertoires that made up the dataset. The material from the prospective study consisted of cDNA or gDNA derived from T cells, B-cell-depleted T cells, or PBMCs. Nearly every sample came with metadata listing a de-identified subject ID, COVID-19 status, age in years and sex. Samples were obtained from the ongoing ImmuneRACE study (first 160 participants) and from some 1,200 subjects provided by 6 global collaborators. Where HLA class I and class II types were available, the types were taken from metadata supplied by the sample provider, not from assay-based typing.

The immunoSEQ Assay, a bias-controlled multiplex PCR, was used to amplify TCRbeta CDR3 regions from genomic DNA. In the original analysis: The number of nucleated cells in each sample was estimated by amplification of reference gene primers within the assay. To quantify the absolute abundance of each unique TCRbeta CDR3 rearrangement, sequence reads were collapsed and filtered. For each sample, productive Simpson clonality was calculated by taking the square root of Simpson's diversity index across productive rearrangements. Drawn from immuneACCESS, this table holds only the in-frame rearrangements with V and J called that TCRdb kept. Clones are partly lost; checked studies trace under half to an unresolved V gene and leave the rest unexplained. V and J calls and clone size are as listed in that table; D and trimming were resolved from the DNA. The sample table lists some 220,000 clones, 80% to 85% of them with a count of one. The ten largest clones capture around 18% of the sample.

Findings and caveats that apply to the study as a whole: The quantity of clinical and demographic metadata differed by source and by participant and was supplied without curation.

For CDR1 and CDR2, the germline V gene lists LGHNA and YSLEER. CDR3 length: 15 amino acids, cysteine to phenylalanine. The kept DNA is CDR3 alone, 45 bases in frame from the first base. The germline V and J ends show losses of 4 bases and 5 bases respectively, and no gene match explains 6 bases of the junction. About this clone: Its antigen is not yet known. The input lacks base qualities; no much larger clone sits a single base away.

The collaborating institutions used their own protocols to collect whole blood in K2EDTA tubes. For TCRbeta analysis, collaborators shipped samples as frozen whole blood, isolated PBMCs, or DNA extracted from either of those sample types. Sequenced: peripheral blood. The source of this sequence is a woman of 80 years or more with active or convalescent COVID-19. The chain is made from TRBV4-3 and TRBJ2-1; TRBD1 fits 9 bases in the junction. The sequenced DNA is TGCGCCAGCAGCCGGAGACAGGGGGTGAACAATGAGCAGTTCTTC. The resulting protein is CASSRRQGVNNEQFF.